This record concerns one T cell receptor (beta chain) sequence. The data stem from a study of blood T cell repertoires in COVID-19. About the study: Samples taken during acute and convalescent COVID-19 were collected in the United States, Italy and Spain. T cells, B-cell-depleted T cells, or PBMCs supplied cDNA or gDNA.

CDR1 and CDR2 from the germline V gene are LNHDA and SQIVND (reference sequence). The CDR3 spans 13 residues. Trimming removed 4 bases at V and 5 bases at J, with 11 bases between. Original processing notes: Using reference gene primer amplification, nucleated cell counts were estimated. Clones were sequenced by immunoSEQ multiplex PCR, and TCRdb holds only the in-frame ones, with some missing. The DNA was the basis for D and trimming; V, J and clone size are from that table. This sample yields some 100,000 clones, of which roughly 90% are seen a single time; roughly 1.5% belongs to the top ten. The source of this sequence is a human donor with active COVID-19. The donor label of this sample is uncertain. The gene calls are TRBV19 and TRBJ1-1; D call uncertain. The sample consisted of peripheral blood. The CDR3 DNA is TGTGCCAGTAGTACATCGGTCCGGACTGAAGCTTTCTTT. Protein product: CASSTSVRTEAFF.